This T cell receptor (beta chain) was identified during a study of T cells in Graves' hyperthyroidism and ophthalmopathy. The V segment lost 8 bases and the J segment 6 bases; nucleotides outside the gene matches: 8. The length of the CDR3 is 13 residues. Germline V gene data show CDR1 as MDHEN and CDR2 as SYDVKM. This clonotype was observed a single time. The antigen is unknown. TCR beta CDR3 region amplification was performed from RNA transcripts. The HTBI primer set was used in a first-round RT-PCR of the TCR CDR3. TCRdb re-called the multiplex PCR reads with MiXCR, one entry per CDR3 protein. The top ten hold approximately 30% of the sample, which has around 300,000 distinct CDR3 sequences, 20% to 30% seen once. Points from the study as a whole: A 13 V-J model separated ophthalmopathy from stable hyperthyroidism.

The chain recombines TRBV28 with TRBJ2-7; 9 nucleotides match TRBD1. The receptor's source is a man in his forties with Graves' hyperthyroidism that later progressed to Graves' ophthalmopathy. Sequencing was performed on blood. The CDR3 loop is CASEGDRVGEQYF. The CDR3 DNA sequence: TGTGCCAGCGAGGGGGACAGGGTGGGCGAGCAGTACTTC.